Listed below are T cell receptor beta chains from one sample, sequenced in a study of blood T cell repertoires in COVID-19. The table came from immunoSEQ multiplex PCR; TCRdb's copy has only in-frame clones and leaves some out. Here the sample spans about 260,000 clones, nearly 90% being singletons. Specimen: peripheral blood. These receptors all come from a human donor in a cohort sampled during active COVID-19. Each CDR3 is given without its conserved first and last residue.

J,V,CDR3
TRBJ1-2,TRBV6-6,ASSYSGQAGGYGYT
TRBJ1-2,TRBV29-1,SVVASYGYT
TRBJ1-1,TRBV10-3,AIDRGGRNTEAF
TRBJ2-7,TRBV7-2,ASSLVPSEQY
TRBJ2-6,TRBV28,ASSLGLAGGTGGANVLT
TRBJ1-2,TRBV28,ASSSNYGYT
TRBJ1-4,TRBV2,ASRSGGEKLF
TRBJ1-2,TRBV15,ATRGGGGDDGYT
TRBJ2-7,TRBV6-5,ASSYSTGQADYEQY
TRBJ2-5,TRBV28,ASSPPTGGVETQY
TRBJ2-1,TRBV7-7,ASSPSGAASRVAEQF
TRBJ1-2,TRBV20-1,SASMEFGYT